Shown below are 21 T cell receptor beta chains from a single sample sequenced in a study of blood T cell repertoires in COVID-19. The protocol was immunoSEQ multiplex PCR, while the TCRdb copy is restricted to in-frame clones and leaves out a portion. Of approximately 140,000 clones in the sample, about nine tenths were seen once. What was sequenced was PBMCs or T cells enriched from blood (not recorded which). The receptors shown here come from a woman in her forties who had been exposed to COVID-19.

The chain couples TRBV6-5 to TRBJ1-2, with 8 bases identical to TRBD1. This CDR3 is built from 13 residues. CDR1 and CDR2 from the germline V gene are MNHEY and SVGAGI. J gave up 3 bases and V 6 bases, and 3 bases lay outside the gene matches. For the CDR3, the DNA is TGTGCCAGCAGACCGGACAGGGACTATGGCTACACCTTC. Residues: CASRPDRDYGYTF.

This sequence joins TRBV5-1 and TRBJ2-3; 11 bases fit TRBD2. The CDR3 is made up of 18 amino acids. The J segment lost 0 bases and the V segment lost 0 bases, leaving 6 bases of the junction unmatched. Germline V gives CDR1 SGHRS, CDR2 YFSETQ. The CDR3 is CASSLGWTSGPSTDTQYF. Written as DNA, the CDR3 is TGCGCCAGCAGCTTGGGTTGGACTAGCGGGCCTAGCACAGATACGCAGTATTTT.

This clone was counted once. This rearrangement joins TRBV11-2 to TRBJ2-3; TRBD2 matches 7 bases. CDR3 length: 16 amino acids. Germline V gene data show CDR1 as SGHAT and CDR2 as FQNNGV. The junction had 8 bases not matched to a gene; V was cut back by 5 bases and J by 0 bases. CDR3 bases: TGTGCCAGCAGCCACCCGAGAGCGGGGAGCACAGATACGCAGTATTTT. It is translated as CASSHPRAGSTDTQYF.

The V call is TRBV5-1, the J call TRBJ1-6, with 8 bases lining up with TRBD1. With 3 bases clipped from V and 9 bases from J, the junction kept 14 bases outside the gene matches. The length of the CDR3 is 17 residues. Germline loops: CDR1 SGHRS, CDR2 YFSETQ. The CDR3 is CASSYLGQGGNSSPLHF. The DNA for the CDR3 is TGCGCCAGCAGCTACCTCGGACAGGGAGGTAATAGTTCACCCCTCCACTTT.

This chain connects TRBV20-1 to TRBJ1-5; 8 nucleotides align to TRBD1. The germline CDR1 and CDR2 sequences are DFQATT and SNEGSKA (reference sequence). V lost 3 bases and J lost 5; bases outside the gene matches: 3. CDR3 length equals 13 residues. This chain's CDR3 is CSASAGGDQPQHF. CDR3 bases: TGCAGTGCTAGTGCAGGGGGCGATCAGCCCCAGCATTTT.

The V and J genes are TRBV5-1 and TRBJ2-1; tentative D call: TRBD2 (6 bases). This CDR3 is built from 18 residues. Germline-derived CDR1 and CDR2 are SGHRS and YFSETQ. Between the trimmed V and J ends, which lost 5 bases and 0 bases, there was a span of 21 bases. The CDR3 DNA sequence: TGCGCCAGCAGAAATTCCTTGGTAGCGGTGAGCTCCTACAATGAGCAGTTCTTC. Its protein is CASRNSLVAVSSYNEQFF.

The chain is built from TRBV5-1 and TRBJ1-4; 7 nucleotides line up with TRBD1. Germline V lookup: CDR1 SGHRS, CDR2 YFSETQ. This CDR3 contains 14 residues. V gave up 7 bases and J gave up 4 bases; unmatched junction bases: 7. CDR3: CASGPRDSNEKLFF. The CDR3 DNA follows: TGCGCCAGCGGACCCCGGGACAGTAATGAAAAACTGTTTTTT. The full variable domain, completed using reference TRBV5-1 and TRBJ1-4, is KAGVTQTPRYLIKTRGQQVTLSCSPISGHRSVSWYQQTPGQGLQFLFEYFSETQRNKGNFPGRFSGRQFSNSRSEMNVSTLELGDSALYLCASGPRDSNEKLFFGSGTQLSVL.

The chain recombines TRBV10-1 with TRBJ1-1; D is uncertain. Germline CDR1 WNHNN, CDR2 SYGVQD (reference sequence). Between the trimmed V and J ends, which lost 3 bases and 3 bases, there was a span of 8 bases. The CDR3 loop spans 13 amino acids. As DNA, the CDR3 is TGCGCCAGCAGTGACGGGCGGGACACTGAAGCTTTCTTT. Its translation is CASSDGRDTEAFF.

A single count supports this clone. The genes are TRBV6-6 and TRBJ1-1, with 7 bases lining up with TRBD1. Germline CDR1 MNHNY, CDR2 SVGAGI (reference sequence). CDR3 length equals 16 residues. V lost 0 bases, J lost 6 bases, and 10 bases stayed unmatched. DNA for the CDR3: TGTGCCAGCAGTTACTCGATACAGGGGATCGGGGCTGAAGCTTTCTTT. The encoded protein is CASSYSIQGIGAEAFF.

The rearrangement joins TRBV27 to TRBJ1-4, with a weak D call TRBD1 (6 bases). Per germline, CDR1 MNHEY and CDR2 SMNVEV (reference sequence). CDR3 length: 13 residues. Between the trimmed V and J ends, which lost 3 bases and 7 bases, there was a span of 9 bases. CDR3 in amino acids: CASSLGHSEKLFF. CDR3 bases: TGTGCCAGCAGTTTGGGACACTCTGAAAAACTGTTTTTT.

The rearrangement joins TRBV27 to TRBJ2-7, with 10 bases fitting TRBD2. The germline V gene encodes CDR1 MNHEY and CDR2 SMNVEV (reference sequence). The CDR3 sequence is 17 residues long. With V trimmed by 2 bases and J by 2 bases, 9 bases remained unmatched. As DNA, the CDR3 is TGTGCCAGCAGTTTACGGCTGACTAGCGGGCACCCCTACGAGCAGTACTTC. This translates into CASSLRLTSGHPYEQYF.

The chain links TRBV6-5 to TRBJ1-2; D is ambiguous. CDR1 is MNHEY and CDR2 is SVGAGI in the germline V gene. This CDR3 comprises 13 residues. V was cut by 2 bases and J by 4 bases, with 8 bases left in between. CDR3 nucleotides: TGTGCCAGCAGTTACAACGGGATCTATGGCTACACCTTC. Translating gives CASSYNGIYGYTF.

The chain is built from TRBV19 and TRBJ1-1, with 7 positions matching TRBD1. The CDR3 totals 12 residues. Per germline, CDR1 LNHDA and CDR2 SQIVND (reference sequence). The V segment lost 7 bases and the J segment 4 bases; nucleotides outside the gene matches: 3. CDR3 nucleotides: TGTGCCAGTAACAGGGGAAGCACTGAAGCTTTCTTT. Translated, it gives CASNRGSTEAFF.

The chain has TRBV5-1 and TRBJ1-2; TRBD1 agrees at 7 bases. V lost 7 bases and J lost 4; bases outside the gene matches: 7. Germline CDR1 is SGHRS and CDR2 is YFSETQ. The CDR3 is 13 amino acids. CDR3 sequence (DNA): TGCGCCAGCGGATCAGGGGGTACCTATGGCTACACCTTC. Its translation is CASGSGGTYGYTF.

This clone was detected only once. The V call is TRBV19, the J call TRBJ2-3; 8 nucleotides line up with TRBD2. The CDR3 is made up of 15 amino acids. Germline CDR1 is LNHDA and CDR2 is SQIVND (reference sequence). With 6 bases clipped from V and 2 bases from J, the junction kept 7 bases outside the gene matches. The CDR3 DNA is TGTGCCAGTAGCCAAACTAGCGGAACCACAGATACGCAGTATTTT. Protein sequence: CASSQTSGTTDTQYF.

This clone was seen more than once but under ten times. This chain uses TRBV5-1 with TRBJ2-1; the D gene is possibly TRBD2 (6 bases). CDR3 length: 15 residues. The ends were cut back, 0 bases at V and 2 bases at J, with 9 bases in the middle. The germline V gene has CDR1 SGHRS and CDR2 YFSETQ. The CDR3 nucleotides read TGCGCCAGCAGCTTGGACAGGACTACCTACAATGAGCAGTTCTTC. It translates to CASSLDRTTYNEQFF.

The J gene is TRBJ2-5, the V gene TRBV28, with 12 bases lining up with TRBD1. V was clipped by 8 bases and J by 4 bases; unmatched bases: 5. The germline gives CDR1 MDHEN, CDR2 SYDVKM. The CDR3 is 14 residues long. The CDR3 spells CASGGQGASETQYF. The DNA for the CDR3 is TGTGCCAGCGGGGGACAGGGGGCTTCAGAGACCCAGTACTTC.

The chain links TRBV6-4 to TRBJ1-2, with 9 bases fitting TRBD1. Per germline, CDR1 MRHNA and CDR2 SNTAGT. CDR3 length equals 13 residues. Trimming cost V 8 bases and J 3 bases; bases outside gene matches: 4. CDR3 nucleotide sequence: TGTGCCAGCTCACAGGGGGCTGACTATGGCTACACCTTC. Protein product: CASSQGADYGYTF.

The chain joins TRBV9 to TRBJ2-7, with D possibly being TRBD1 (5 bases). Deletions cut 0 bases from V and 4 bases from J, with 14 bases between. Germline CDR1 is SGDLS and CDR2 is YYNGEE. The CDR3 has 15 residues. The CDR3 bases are TGTGCCAGCAGCGTAGGGGTGACAGCGTTTTACGAGCAGTACTTC. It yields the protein CASSVGVTAFYEQYF.

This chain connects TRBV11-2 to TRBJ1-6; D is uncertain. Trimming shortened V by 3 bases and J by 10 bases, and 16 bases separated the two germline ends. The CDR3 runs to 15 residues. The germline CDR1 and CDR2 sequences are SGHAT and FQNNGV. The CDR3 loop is CASSFFLTAGSPLHF. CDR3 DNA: TGTGCCAGCAGCTTCTTCTTAACCGCGGGGTCACCCCTCCACTTT.

The chain's CDR3 is CASSTGTATDTQYF. The CDR3 DNA follows: TGTGCCAGTAGTACGGGGACAGCCACAGATACGCAGTATTTT. The gene calls are TRBV19 and TRBJ2-3, with TRBD1 identical over 7 bases. The V and J ends lost 4 bases and 2 bases, in that order; junction bases with no gene match: 3. The germline V gene encodes CDR1 LNHDA and CDR2 SQIVND (reference sequence). The CDR3 is 14 residues long. Supplemented by reference TRBV19 and TRBJ2-3, the full variable domain reads DGGITQSPKYLFRKEGQNVTLSCEQNLNHDAMYWYRQDPGQGLRLIYYSQIVNDFQKGDIAEGYSVSREKKESFPLTVTSAQKNPTAFYLCASSTGTATDTQYFGPGTRLTVL.